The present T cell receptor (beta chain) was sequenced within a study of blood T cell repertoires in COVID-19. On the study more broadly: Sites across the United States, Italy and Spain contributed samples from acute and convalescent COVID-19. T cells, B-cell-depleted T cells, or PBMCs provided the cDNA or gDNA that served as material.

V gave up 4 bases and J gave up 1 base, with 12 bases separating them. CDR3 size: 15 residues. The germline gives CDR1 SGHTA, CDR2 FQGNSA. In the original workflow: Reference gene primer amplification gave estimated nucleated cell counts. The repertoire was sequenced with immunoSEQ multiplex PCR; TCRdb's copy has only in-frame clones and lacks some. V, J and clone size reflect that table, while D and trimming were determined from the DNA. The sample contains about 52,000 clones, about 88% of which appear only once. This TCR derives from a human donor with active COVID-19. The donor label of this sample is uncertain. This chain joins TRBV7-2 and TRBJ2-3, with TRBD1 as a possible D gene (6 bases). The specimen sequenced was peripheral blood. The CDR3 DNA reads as TGTGCCAGCAGCTCACAGGGCACGGGCACAGATACGCAGTATTTT. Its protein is CASSSQGTGTDTQYF.